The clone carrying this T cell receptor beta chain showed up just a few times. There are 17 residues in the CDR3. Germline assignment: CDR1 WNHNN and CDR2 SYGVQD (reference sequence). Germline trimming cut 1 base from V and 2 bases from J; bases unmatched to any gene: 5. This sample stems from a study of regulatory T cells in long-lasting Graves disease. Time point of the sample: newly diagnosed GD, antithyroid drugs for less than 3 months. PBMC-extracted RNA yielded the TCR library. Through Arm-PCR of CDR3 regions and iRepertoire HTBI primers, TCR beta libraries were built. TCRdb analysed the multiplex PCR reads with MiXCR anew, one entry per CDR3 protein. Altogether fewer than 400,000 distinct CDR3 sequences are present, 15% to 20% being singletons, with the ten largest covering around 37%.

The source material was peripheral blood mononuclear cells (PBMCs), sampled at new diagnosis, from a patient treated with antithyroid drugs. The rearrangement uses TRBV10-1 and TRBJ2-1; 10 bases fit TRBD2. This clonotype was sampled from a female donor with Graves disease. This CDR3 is CASSELAGGLTYNEQFF. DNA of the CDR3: TGCGCCAGCAGTGAGTTAGCGGGAGGCTTAACCTACAATGAGCAGTTCTTC.